This is a list of T cell receptor beta chains from one sample in a study of cytomegalovirus exposure and HLA in healthy donors. Some clones are missing from TCRdb's copy, which holds only in-frame ones; the method was immunoSEQ multiplex PCR. The table includes about 140,000 clones, 60% to 85% detected once. Material for sequencing was PBMCs. Every receptor here comes from a man between 18 and 29 years old in good health and CMV-seronegative. CDR3s include the opening cysteine and the closing phenylalanine or tryptophan. Fields, in order: J gene, clone size, D gene, V gene, CDR3 DNA, CDR3 protein. A D gene is named only where the DNA matches it firmly. Rows give clone size only sometimes, using once, few, many, or a class for an expanded clone.

TRBJ2-1,.,.,TRBV18,TGTGCCAGCTCAGAGAGTGCCAATGAGCAGTTCTTC,CASSESANEQFF
TRBJ1-1,.,TRBD1,TRBV6-6,TGTGCCACCATACAGGGGGCAGGAACTGAAGCTTTCTTT,CATIQGAGTEAFF
TRBJ2-5,.,.,TRBV2,TGTGCCAGCAGAGACAGACTAGGTTTGGAGACCCAGTACTTC,CASRDRLGLETQYF
TRBJ2-5,.,.,TRBV18,TGTGCCAGCTCACCACCTTCCCAAACCCAGTACTTC,CASSPPSQTQYF
TRBJ2-2,once,TRBD1,TRBV5-1,TGCGCCAGCAGCCTAGGGACAGGGGGCCCCGGGGAGCTGTTTTTT,CASSLGTGGPGELFF
TRBJ1-5,.,.,TRBV4-3,TGCGCCAGCAGCCAAGCGGCAGGGAATCAGCCCCAGCATTTT,CASSQAAGNQPQHF
TRBJ2-3,.,TRBD1,TRBV5-6,TGTGCCAGCAGCTTGTCCGGGACAGGGGGCCCCCCAGATACGCAGTATTTT,CASSLSGTGGPPDTQYF
TRBJ2-6,.,.,TRBV5-1,TGCGCCAGCAGCTTGGAGGGCCCAGGGGGGGCCAACGTCCTGACTTTC,CASSLEGPGGANVLTF
TRBJ1-1,.,.,TRBV19,TGTGCCAGTAAGGGGCTCGACACTGAAGCTTTCTTT,CASKGLDTEAFF
TRBJ1-6,.,TRBD1,TRBV7-2,TGTGCCAGCAGCCCGGGACAGAATTCACCCCTCCACTTT,CASSPGQNSPLHF
TRBJ2-2,.,.,TRBV12-5,TGTGCTAGTTCCCCAGACGTCGGGGAGCCGTTTTTT,CASSPDVGEPFF
TRBJ1-1,few,.,TRBV2,TGTGCCAGCGGAGGACAGCGACCGAACACTGAAGCTTTCTTT,CASGGQRPNTEAFF